This T cell receptor beta chain was identified in a study of patients and donors after allogeneic stem cell transplantation. In its sample, this clonotype was seen a few times. MiXCR, applied by TCRdb to the RT-PCR reads, yields one record per CDR3 protein. The sample lists 400,000 to 450,000 distinct CDR3 sequences; 16% were seen once. This receptor was identified in a human donor who was either an allogeneic HSCT recipient or a stem cell or donor lymphocyte infusion donor (not recorded which). It is not recorded whose cells these are; they may come from a transplant donor. The sample was blood, either unsorted or a sorted T cell fraction (not recorded which).

The CDR3 DNA reads TGCAGTGCACCCCGATTCCCGGGCCGCTACTACGAGCAGTACTTC. It yields the protein CSAPRFPGRYYEQYF. The genes are TRBV20-1 and TRBJ2-7, with D unclear. Germline V gene data show CDR1 as DFQATT and CDR2 as SNEGSKA (reference sequence). The length of the CDR3 is 15 residues. Trimming stripped 6 bases from V and 3 bases from J, with 21 bases between.